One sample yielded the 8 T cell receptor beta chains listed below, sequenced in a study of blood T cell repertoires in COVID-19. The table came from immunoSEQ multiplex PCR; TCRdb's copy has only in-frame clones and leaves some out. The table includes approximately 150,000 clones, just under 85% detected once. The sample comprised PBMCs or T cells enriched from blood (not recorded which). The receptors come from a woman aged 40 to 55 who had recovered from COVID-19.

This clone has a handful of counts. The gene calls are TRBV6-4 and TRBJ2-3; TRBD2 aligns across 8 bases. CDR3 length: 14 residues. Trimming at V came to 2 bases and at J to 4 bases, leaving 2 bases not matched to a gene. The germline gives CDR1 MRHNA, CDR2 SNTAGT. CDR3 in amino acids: CASSDISGADTQYF. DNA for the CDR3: TGTGCCAGCAGTGACATTAGCGGGGCAGATACGCAGTATTTT.

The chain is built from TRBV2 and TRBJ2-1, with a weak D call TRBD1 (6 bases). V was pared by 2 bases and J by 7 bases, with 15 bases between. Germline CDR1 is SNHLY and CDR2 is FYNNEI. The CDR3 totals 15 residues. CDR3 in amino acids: CASSEQGRVRNEQFF. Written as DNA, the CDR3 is TGTGCCAGCAGTGAACAGGGGCGGGTGAGGAATGAGCAGTTCTTC.

The CDR3 reads CASSRRGNEQFF. As DNA, the CDR3 is TGTGCCAGCAGTAGAAGGGGGAATGAGCAGTTCTTC. The rearrangement links TRBV11-1 to TRBJ2-1; D possibly corresponds to TRBD1 (6 bases). CDR3 size: 12 residues. V lost 6 bases, J lost 7 bases, and 10 bases lay in between. Germline V CDR1 and CDR2: SGHAT, FQDESV (reference sequence).

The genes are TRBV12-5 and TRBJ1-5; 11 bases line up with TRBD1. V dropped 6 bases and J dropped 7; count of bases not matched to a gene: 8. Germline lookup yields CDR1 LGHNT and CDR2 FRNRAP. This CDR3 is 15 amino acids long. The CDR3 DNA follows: TGTGCTAGTGGAAGGGGACAGGGGGAGGACCAGCCCCAGCATTTT. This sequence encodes CASGRGQGEDQPQHF.

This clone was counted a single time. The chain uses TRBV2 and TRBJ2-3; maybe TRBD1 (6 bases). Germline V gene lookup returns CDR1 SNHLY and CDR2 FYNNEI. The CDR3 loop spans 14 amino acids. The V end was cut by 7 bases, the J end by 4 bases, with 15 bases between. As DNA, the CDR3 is TGTGCCAGCAACCGGGACATTGGGGCAGATACGCAGTATTTT. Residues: CASNRDIGADTQYF.

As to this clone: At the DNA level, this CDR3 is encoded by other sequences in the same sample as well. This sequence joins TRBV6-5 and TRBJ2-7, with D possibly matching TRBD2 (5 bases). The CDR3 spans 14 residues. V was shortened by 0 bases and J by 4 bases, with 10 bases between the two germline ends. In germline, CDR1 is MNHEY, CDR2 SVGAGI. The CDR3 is CASSYSNPGYEQYF. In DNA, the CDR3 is TGTGCCAGCAGTTACTCGAATCCGGGGTACGAGCAGTACTTC.

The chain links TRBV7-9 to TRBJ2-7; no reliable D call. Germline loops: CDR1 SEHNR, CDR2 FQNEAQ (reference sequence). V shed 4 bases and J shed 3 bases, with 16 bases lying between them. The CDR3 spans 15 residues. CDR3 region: CASSSNIRSNYEQYF. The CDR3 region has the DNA TGTGCCAGCAGCTCGAATATTAGGAGTAACTACGAGCAGTACTTC. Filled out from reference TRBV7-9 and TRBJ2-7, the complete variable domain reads DTGVSQNPRHKITKRGQNVTFRCDPISEHNRLYWYRQTLGQGPEFLTYFQNEAQLEKSRLLSDRFSAERPKGSFSTLEIQRTEQGDSAMYLCASSSNIRSNYEQYFGPGTRLTVT.

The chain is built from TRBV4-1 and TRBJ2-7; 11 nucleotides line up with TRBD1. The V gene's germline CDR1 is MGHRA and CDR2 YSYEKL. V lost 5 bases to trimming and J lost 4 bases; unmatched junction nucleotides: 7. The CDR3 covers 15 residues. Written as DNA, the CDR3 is TGCGCCAGCAGCTCCCGGACAGGGGGCCGGTACGAGCAGTACTTC. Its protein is CASSSRTGGRYEQYF.